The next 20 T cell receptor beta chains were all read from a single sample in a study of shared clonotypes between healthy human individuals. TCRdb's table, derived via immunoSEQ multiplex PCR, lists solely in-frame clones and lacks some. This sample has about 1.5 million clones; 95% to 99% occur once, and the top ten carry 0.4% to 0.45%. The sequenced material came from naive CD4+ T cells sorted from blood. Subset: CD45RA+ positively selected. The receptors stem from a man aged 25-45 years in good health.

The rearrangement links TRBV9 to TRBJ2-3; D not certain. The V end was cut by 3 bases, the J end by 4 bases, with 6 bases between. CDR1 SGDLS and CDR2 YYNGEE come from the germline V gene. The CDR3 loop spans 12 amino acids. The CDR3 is CASSARADTQYF. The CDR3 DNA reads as TGTGCCAGCAGCGCAAGGGCAGATACGCAGTATTTT.

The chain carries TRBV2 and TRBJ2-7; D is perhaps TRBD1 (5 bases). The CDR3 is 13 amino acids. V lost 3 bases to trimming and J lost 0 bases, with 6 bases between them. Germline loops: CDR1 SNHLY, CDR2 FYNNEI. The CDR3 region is CASSDRASYEQYF. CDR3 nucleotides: TGTGCCAGCAGTGACAGGGCCTCCTACGAGCAGTACTTC.

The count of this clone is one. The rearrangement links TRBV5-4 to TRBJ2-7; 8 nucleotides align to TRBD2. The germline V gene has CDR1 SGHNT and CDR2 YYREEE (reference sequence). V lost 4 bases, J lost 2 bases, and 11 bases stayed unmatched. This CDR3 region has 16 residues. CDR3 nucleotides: TGTGCCAGCAGCCGCGCATGGGCGGGGGGTACCTACGAGCAGTACTTC. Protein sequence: CASSRAWAGGTYEQYF.

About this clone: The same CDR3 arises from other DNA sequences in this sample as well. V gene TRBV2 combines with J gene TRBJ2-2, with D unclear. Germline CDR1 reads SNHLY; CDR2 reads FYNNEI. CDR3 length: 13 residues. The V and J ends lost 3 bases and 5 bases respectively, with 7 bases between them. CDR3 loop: CASSEVGTGELFF. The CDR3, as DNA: TGTGCCAGCAGTGAGGTTGGGACCGGGGAGCTGTTTTTT.

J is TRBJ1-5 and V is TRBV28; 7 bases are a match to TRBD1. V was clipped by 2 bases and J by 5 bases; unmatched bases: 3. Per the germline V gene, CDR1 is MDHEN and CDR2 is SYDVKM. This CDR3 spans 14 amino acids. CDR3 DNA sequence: TGTGCCAGCAGTTTAGGGACAGCCTATCAGCCCCAGCATTTT. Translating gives CASSLGTAYQPQHF.

CDR3 in amino acids: CASTPETGLNTEAFF. For the CDR3, the DNA is TGTGCCAGCACCCCTGAGACAGGGCTAAACACTGAAGCTTTCTTT. The chain has TRBV2 and TRBJ1-1, with TRBD1 matching 7 bases. The CDR3 sequence is 15 residues long. Germline V lookup: CDR1 SNHLY, CDR2 FYNNEI. Trimming took 7 bases from V and 2 from J; bases not matched to a gene: 10. The complete variable domain, with remaining parts taken from reference TRBV2 and TRBJ1-1, reads EPEVTQTPSHQVTQMGQEVILRCVPISNHLYFYWYRQILGQKVEFLVSFYNNEISEKSEIFDDQFSVERPDGSNFTLKIRSTKLEDSAMYFCASTPETGLNTEAFFGQGTRLTVV.

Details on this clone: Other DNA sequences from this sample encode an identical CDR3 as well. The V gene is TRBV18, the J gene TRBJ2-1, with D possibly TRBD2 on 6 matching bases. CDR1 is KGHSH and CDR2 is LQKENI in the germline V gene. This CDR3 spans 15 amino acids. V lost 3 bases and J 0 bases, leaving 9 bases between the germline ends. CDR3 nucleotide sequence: TGTGCCAGCTCACCCCTGGGAGGCTCCTACAATGAGCAGTTCTTC. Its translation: CASSPLGGSYNEQFF.

CDR3 protein: CASSLWTSGSTEQFF. The CDR3 DNA is TGTGCCAGCTCACTTTGGACTAGCGGGAGTACTGAGCAGTTCTTC. This chain uses TRBV18 with TRBJ2-1; 13 positions agree with TRBD2. Germline trimming cut 4 bases from V and 9 bases from J; bases unmatched to any gene: 6. Germline loops: CDR1 KGHSH, CDR2 LQKENI. This CDR3 region has 15 residues.

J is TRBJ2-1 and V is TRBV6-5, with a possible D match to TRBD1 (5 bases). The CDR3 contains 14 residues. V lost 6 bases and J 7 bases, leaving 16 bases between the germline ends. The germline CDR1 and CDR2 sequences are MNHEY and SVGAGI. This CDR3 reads CASRERGVWNEQFF. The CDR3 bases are TGTGCCAGCAGGGAAAGGGGTGTATGGAATGAGCAGTTCTTC.

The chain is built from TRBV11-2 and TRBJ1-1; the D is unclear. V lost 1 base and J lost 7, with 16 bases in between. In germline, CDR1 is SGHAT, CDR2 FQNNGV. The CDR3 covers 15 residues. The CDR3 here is CASSLGKRSWGEAFF. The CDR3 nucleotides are TGTGCCAGCAGCTTAGGAAAAAGGAGTTGGGGTGAAGCTTTCTTT.

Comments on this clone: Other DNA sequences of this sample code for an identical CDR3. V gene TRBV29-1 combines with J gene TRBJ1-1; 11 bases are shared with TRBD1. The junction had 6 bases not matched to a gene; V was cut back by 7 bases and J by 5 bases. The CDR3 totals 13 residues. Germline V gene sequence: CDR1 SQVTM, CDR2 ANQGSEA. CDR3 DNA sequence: TGCAGCGCCGGACAGGGGGCGAGAACTGAAGCTTTCTTT. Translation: CSAGQGARTEAFF.

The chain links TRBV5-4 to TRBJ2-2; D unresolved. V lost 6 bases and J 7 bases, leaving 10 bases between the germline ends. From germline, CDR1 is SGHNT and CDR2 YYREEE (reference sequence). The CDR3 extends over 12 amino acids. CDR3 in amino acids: CASTVADGELFF. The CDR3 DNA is TGTGCCAGCACAGTCGCAGACGGGGAGCTGTTTTTT.

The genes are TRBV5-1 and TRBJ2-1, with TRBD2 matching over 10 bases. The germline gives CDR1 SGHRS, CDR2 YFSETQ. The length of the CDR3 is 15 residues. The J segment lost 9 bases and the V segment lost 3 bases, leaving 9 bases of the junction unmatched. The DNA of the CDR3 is TGCGCCAGCAGCTCCGCTAGCGGGAGTGCGGGTGAGCAGTTCTTC. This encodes CASSSASGSAGEQFF.

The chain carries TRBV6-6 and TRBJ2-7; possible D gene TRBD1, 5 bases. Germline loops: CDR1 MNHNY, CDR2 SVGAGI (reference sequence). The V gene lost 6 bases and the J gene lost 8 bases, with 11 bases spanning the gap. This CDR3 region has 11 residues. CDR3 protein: CASSSQGQQYF. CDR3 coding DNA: TGTGCCAGCAGCTCCCAGGGCCAGCAGTACTTC.

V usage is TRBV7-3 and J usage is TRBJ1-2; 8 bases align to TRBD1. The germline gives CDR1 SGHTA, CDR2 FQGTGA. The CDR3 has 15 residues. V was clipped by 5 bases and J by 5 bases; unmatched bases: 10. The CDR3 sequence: CASSPLAGGSYGYTF. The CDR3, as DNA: TGTGCCAGCAGCCCACTAGCAGGGGGCAGTTATGGCTACACCTTC.

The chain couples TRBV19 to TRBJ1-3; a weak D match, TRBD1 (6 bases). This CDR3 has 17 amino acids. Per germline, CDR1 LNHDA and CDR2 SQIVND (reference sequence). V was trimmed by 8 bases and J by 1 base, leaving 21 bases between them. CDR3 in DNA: TGTGCCAGTTTGGATACAGGGTCCGGTAGGTCTGGAAACACCATATATTTT. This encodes CASLDTGSGRSGNTIYF.

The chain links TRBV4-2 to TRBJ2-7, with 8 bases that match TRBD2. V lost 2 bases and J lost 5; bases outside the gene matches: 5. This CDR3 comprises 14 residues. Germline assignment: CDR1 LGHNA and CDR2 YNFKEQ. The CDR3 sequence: CASSQRGLGNEQYF. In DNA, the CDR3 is TGTGCCAGCAGCCAACGGGGACTAGGAAACGAGCAGTACTTC.

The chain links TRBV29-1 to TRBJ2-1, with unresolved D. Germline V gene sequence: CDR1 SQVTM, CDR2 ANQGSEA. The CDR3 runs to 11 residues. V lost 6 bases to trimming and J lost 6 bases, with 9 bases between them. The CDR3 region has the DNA TGCAGCGTCGCTATTTCCAATGAGCAGTTCTTC. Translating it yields CSVAISNEQFF.

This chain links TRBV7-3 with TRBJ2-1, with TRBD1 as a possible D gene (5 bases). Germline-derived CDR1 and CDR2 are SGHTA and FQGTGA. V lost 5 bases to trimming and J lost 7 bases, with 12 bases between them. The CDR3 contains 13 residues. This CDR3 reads CASSPQDLNEQFF. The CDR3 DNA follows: TGTGCCAGCAGCCCACAGGACCTAAATGAGCAGTTCTTC.

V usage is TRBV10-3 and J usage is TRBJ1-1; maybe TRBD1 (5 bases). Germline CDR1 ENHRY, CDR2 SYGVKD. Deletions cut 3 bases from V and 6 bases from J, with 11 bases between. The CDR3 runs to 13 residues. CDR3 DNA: TGTGCCATCAGTGAATCCAGGGTTTCTGAAGCTTTCTTT. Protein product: CAISESRVSEAFF.